Listed below are T cell receptor beta chains from one sample, sequenced in a study of T-cell memory formation after mild COVID-19. TCRdb passed the 5' RACE reads through MiXCR, listing each CDR3 protein once. The sample includes approximately 500,000 distinct CDR3 sequences, approximately 25% seen only once; the top ten take 9.5% to 15%. The sample taken for sequencing was PBMCs or a T cell subset sorted from them (not recorded which). All receptors derive from an adult woman who had mild COVID-19 (a few samples of this study predate the infection). Cell type and time point are not known. CDR3s include the opening cysteine and the closing phenylalanine or tryptophan. The order of the fields is V gene, clone size, D gene, J gene, CDR3 DNA, CDR3 protein. A D gene is named only where the DNA matches it firmly. A clone size is listed for some rows: how often the clone was seen (once, few, many), or a class if it is expanded.

TRBV29-1	.	.	TRBJ1-5	TGCAGCGTAGCACAGGGTCAAGGTCAGCCCCAGCATTTT	CSVAQGQGQPQHF
TRBV29-1	once	.	TRBJ1-5	TGCAGCGTTGAAGACGGGAATCAGCCCCAGCATTTT	CSVEDGNQPQHF
TRBV5-5	.	.	TRBJ1-4	TGTGCCAGCAGCCGGACAGTCGATAATGAAAAACTGTTTTTT	CASSRTVDNEKLFF
TRBV5-6	few	.	TRBJ2-3	TGTGCCAGCAGCTTGTGGGCTAGCGCAAGCACAGATACGCAGTATTTT	CASSLWASASTDTQYF
TRBV3-1	.	TRBD1	TRBJ1-5	TGTGCCAGCAGCTATACAGGGGGCATGGAGCCCCAGCATTTT	CASSYTGGMEPQHF
TRBV7-3	few	TRBD1	TRBJ2-7	TGTGCCAGCAGCCTAGGACAGGGGTTGGAGCAGTACTTC	CASSLGQGLEQYF
TRBV15	.	TRBD2	TRBJ2-2	TGTGCCACCAGCAGAGCCCACGGGACTAGCGCGAACACCGGGGAGCTGTTTTTT	CATSRAHGTSANTGELFF
TRBV7-2	.	.	TRBJ1-2	TGTGCCAGCAGCTCTTGGACAGACAACTATGGCTACACCTTC	CASSSWTDNYGYTF
TRBV11-2	few	.	TRBJ1-1	TGTGCCAGCAGCTTAGGGGTGTGGACTGAAGCTTTCTTT	CASSLGVWTEAFF
TRBV6-5	few	TRBD1	TRBJ2-1	TGTGCCAGCAGTTCGGACAGGGCCCCCTACAATGAGCAGTTCTTC	CASSSDRAPYNEQFF
TRBV12-3/TRBV12-4	.	TRBD2	TRBJ2-7	TGTGCCAGCAGTCATCGGACTAGCGGGAGCTACGAGCAGTACTTC	CASSHRTSGSYEQYF
TRBV7-9	.	TRBD1	TRBJ2-7	TGTGCCAGCAGCCCAAAGGGACAGGGGTTTGACGAGCAGTACTTC	CASSPKGQGFDEQYF
TRBV5-1	.	TRBD2	TRBJ2-1	TGCGCCAGCAGCTCGGAACTAGCGGGGAACAATGAGCAGTTCTTC	CASSSELAGNNEQFF
TRBV29-1	few	.	TRBJ2-4	TGCAGCGTTGCCGATTTTCAAAGGGACATTCAGTACTTC	CSVADFQRDIQYF
TRBV20-1	few	.	TRBJ2-5	TGCAGTGCTAGAGCAAGGCACCCCCAAGAGACCCAGTACTTC	CSARARHPQETQYF
TRBV7-9	few	TRBD1	TRBJ2-7	TGTGCCAGCAGCTTATCCTCTATCTTCGACAGGGGGAACAACGAGCAGTACTTC	CASSLSSIFDRGNNEQYF
TRBV5-1	few	.	TRBJ1-1	TGCGCCAGCAGCTTGGGGTTCAACACTGAAGCTTTCTTT	CASSLGFNTEAFF
TRBV18	many	TRBD1	TRBJ2-3	TGTGCCAGCTCACCCTACGGACAGGGGGCCTCAGATACGCAGTATTTT	CASSPYGQGASDTQYF
TRBV29-1	.	.	TRBJ2-1	TGCAGCGTTGAAAAGGCAGGGTGGGGTGAGCAGTTCTTC	CSVEKAGWGEQFF
TRBV27	few	.	TRBJ2-3	TGTGCCAGCAGTTTACCACGACGTACGACAGATACGCAGTATTTT	CASSLPRRTTDTQYF
TRBV12-3/TRBV12-4	.	.	TRBJ2-1	TGTGCCAGCAAGGGGGGACTGAATGAGCAGTTCTTC	CASKGGLNEQFF
TRBV12-3/TRBV12-4	.	TRBD2	TRBJ2-5	TGTGCCAGCAGTTTAAGGCTAGCGGGAAAAGAGACCCAGTACTTC	CASSLRLAGKETQYF
TRBV3-1	.	.	TRBJ2-2	TGTGCCAGCAGACTGGACAGAAAACTCAACACCGGGGAGCTGTTTTTT	CASRLDRKLNTGELFF
TRBV4-1	few	TRBD2	TRBJ2-1	TGCGCCAGCAGCCTTTCAGCGGGGGGGCAGAATGAGCAGTTCTTC	CASSLSAGGQNEQFF
TRBV12-3/TRBV12-4	many	.	TRBJ1-1	TGTGCCAGCTTAGAGTTCCAGGGTCCCACTGAAGCTTTCTTT	CASLEFQGPTEAFF
TRBV20-1	.	.	TRBJ2-3	TGCAGTGCTAGACAGAGCACAGATACGCAGTATTTT	CSARQSTDTQYF
TRBV11-2	once	TRBD2	TRBJ2-5	TGTGCCAGCAGCACAACTAGCGGCGAGCAAGAGACCCAGTACTTC	CASSTTSGEQETQYF
TRBV4-3	.	.	TRBJ2-7	TGCGCCAGCAGCCAAGGGATAGCGGAGTCCTACGAGCAGTACTTC	CASSQGIAESYEQYF
TRBV20-1	once	.	TRBJ2-3	TGCAGTGCCGGGACACCGAACACAGATACGCAGTATTTT	CSAGTPNTDTQYF
TRBV20-1	.	TRBD1	TRBJ1-5	TGCAGTGCGGGGGACAGGGTATTGGGTCAGCCCCAGCATTTT	CSAGDRVLGQPQHF
TRBV24-1	few	.	TRBJ1-2	TGTGCCACCAGTGATCCCAGGACGACCTATGGCTACACCTTC	CATSDPRTTYGYTF